This T cell receptor beta chain stems from a study of T cell responses to AZD1222 COVID-19 vaccine. Study-level findings and limits: When two AZD1222 doses had been given, Spike-specific TCR breadth and depth rose.

This clone appeared once. Antigen unknown. Produced via immunoSEQ multiplex PCR; TCRdb's table is partial and in-frame only. The sample contains some 250,000 clones, 90% to 95% of which appear only once. This clonotype was sampled from an adult who received the AZD1222 COVID-19 vaccine. This specimen consisted of peripheral blood, obtained 28 days after the second AZD1222 dose.

As DNA, the CDR3 is TGCGCCAGCAGCCCGGACACTCGCAATCAGCCCCAGCATTTT. It yields the protein CASSPDTRNQPQHF. The V call is TRBV5-1, the J call TRBJ1-5, with TRBD1 as a possible D gene (5 bases). Germline lookup yields CDR1 SGHRS and CDR2 YFSETQ. The CDR3 sequence is 14 residues long. The germline V and J ends were trimmed by 4 bases and 2 bases, with 10 bases remaining between them.